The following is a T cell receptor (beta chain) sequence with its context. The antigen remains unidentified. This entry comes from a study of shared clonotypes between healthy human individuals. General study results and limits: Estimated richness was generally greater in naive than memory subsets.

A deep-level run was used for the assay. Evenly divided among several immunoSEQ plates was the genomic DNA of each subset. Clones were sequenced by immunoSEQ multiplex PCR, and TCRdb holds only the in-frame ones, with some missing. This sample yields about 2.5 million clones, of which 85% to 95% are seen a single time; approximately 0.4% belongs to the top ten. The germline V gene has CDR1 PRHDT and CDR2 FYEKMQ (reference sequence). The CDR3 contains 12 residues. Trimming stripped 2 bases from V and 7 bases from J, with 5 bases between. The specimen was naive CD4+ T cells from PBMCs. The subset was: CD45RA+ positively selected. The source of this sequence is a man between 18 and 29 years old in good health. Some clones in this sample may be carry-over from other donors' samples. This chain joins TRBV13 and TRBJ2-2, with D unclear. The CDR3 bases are TGTGCCAGCAGCTTATTGAGCGGGGAGCTGTTTTTT. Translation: CASSLLSGELFF.